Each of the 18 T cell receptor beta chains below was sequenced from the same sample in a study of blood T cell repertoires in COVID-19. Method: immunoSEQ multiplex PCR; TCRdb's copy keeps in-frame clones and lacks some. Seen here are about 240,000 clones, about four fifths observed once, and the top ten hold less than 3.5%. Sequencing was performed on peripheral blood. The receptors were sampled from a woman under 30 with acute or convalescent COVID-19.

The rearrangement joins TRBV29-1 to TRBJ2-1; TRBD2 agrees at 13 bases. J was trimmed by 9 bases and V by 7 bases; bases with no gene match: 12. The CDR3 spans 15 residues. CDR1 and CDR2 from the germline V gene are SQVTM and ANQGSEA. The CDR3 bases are TGCAGCGGGATCCCCGGGACTAGCGGGACGGTTGAGCAGTTCTTC. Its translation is CSGIPGTSGTVEQFF.

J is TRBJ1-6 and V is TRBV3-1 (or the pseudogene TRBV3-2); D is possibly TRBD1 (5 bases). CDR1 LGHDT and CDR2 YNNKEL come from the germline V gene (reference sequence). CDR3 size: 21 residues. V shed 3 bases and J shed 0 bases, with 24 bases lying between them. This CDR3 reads CASSHDHPGGFPSSYNSPLHF. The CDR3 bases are TGTGCCAGCAGCCATGACCACCCCGGGGGGTTCCCCAGCTCCTATAATTCACCCCTCCACTTT.

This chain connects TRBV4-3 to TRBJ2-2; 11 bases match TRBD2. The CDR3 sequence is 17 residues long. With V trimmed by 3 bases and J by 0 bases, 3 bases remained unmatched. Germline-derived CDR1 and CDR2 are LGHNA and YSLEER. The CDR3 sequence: CASSQAGLAANTGELFF. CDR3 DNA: TGCGCCAGCAGCCAGGCGGGACTAGCGGCGAACACCGGGGAGCTGTTTTTT.

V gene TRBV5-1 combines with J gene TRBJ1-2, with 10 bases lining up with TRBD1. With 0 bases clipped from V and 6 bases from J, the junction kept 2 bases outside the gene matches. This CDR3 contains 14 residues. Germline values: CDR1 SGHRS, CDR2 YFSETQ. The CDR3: CASSLAGQGDGYTF. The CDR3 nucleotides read TGCGCCAGCAGCTTGGCAGGACAGGGGGATGGCTACACCTTC.

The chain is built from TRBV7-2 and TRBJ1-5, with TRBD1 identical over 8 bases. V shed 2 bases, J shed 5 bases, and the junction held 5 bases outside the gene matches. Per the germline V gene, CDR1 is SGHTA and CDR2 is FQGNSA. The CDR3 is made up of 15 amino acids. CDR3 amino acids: CASSLNGQGYQPQHF. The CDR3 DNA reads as TGTGCCAGCAGCTTAAATGGACAGGGTTATCAGCCCCAGCATTTT.

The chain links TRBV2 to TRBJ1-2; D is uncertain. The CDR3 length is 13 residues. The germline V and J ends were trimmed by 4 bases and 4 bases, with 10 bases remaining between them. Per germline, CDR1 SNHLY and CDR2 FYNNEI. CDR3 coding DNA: TGTGCCAGCAGTGTTAGCCGTTCCTATGGCTACACCTTC. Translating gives CASSVSRSYGYTF.

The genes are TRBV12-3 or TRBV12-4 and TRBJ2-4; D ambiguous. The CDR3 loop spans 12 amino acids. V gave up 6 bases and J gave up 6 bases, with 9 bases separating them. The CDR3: CASSRGLNIQYF. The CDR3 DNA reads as TGTGCCAGCAGCCGTGGCCTAAACATTCAGTACTTC.

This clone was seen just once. The CDR3 spells CASSFSQEGEQFF. CDR3 coding DNA: TGTGCCAGCAGTTTCTCCCAGGAGGGTGAGCAGTTCTTC. This chain links TRBV28 with TRBJ2-1, with D perhaps matching TRBD2 (6 bases). Per germline, CDR1 MDHEN and CDR2 SYDVKM. Trimming stripped 3 bases from V and 9 bases from J, with 12 bases between. The CDR3 has 13 residues.

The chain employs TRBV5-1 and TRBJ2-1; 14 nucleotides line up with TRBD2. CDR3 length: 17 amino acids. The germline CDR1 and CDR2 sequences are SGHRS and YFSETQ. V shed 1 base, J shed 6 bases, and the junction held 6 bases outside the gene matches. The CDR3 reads CASSLLGGTSGSNEQFF. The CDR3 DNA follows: TGCGCCAGCAGCTTGCTCGGAGGGACTAGCGGGAGCAATGAGCAGTTCTTC.

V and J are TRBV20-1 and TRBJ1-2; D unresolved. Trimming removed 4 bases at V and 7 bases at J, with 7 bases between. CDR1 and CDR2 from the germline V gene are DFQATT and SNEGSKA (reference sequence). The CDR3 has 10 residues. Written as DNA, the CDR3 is TGCAGTGCTATTTGGGCTGGCTACACCTTC. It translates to CSAIWAGYTF.

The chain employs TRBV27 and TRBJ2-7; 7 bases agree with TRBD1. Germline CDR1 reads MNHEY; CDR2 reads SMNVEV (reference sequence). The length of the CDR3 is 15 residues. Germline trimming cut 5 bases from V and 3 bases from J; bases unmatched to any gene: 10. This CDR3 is CASSPDRAIFYEQYF. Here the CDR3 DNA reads TGTGCCAGCAGTCCTGACAGGGCTATTTTCTACGAGCAGTACTTC.

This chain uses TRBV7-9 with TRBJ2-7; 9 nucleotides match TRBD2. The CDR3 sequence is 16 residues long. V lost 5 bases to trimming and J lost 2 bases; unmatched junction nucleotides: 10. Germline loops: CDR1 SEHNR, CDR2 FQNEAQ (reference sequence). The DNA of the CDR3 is TGTGCCAGCAGCGCCAGCAGGGCGGGAGGGACCTACGAGCAGTACTTC. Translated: CASSASRAGGTYEQYF. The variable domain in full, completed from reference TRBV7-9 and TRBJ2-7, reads DTGVSQNPRHKITKRGQNVTFRCDPISEHNRLYWYRQTLGQGPEFLTYFQNEAQLEKSRLLSDRFSAERPKGSFSTLEIQRTEQGDSAMYLCASSASRAGGTYEQYFGPGTRLTVT.

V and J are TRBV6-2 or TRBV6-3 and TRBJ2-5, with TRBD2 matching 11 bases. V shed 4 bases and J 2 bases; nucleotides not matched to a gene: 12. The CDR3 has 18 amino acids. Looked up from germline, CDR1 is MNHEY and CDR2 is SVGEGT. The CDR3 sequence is CASSFETSGRSIQETQYF. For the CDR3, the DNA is TGTGCCAGCAGTTTCGAAACTAGCGGGAGAAGCATACAAGAGACCCAGTACTTC.

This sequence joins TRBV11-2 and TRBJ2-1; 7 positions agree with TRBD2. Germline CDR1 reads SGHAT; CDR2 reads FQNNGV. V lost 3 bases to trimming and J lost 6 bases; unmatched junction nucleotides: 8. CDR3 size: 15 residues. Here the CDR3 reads CASSFRREFPNEQFF. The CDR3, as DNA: TGTGCCAGCAGCTTCCGGCGGGAGTTTCCCAATGAGCAGTTCTTC. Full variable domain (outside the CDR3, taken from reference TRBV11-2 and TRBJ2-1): EAGVAQSPRYKIIEKRQSVAFWCNPISGHATLYWYQQILGQGPKLLIQFQNNGVVDDSQLPKDRFSAERLKGVDSTLKIQPAKLEDSAVYLCASSFRREFPNEQFFGPGTRLTVL.

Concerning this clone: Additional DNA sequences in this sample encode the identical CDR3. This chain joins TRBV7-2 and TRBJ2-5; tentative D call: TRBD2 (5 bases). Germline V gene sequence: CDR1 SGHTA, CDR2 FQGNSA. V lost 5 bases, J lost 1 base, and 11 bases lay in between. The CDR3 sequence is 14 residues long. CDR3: CASSPSGTQETQYF. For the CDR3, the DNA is TGTGCCAGCAGCCCCAGCGGAACCCAAGAGACCCAGTACTTC.

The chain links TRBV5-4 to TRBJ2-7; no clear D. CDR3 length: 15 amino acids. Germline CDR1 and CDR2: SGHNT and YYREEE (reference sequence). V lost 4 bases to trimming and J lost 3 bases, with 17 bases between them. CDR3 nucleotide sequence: TGTGCCAGCAGCCTGGATTTGGAGACGCACTACGAGCAGTACTTC. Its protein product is CASSLDLETHYEQYF.

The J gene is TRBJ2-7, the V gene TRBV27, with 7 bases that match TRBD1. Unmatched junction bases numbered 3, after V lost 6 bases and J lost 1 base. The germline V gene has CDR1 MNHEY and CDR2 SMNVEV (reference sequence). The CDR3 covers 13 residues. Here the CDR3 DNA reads TGTGCCAGCAGGGGGACAGATTCCTACGAGCAGTACTTC. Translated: CASRGTDSYEQYF.

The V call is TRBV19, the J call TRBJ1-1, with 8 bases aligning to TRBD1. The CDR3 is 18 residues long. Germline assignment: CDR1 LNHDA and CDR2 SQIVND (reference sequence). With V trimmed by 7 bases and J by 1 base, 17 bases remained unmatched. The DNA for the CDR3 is TGTGCCAGTAACTCGGGACAGGAATACTTCCAATCGAACACTGAAGCTTTCTTT. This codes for CASNSGQEYFQSNTEAFF.